A single sample is the source of the 6 T cell receptor beta chains below, sequenced in a study of T cells in Graves' hyperthyroidism and ophthalmopathy. Regions amplified from RNA transcripts were the TCR beta CDR3 regions. An initial round of RT-PCR targeting the TCR CDR3 relied on the HTBI primer set. In TCRdb, the multiplex PCR reads were re-called with MiXCR into one record per CDR3 protein. The sample shows around 760,000 distinct CDR3 sequences, about a third of them seen only once. The sample taken for sequencing was blood. The receptor source for this set is a woman aged 40 to 55 with Graves' hyperthyroidism.

The rearrangement joins TRBV7-8 to TRBJ2-6; D is undetermined. Germline V lookup: CDR1 SGHVS, CDR2 FQNEAQ. The CDR3 contains 17 residues. The V end lost 5 bases, the J end lost 0 bases, and 14 bases lay between the germline ends. This CDR3 is CASSLWQDASGANVLTF. In DNA, the CDR3 is TGTGCCAGCAGCCTATGGCAGGATGCCTCTGGGGCCAACGTCCTGACTTTC.

This clonotype was observed many times. The chain links TRBV7-9 to TRBJ2-7; 7 nucleotides align to TRBD2. This CDR3 has 13 residues. Germline lookup yields CDR1 SEHNR and CDR2 FQNEAQ (reference sequence). Trimming at V came to 5 bases and at J to 6 bases, leaving 7 bases not matched to a gene. This CDR3 is CASSGLDITEQYF. The CDR3 nucleotides are TGTGCCAGCAGCGGACTAGATATCACCGAGCAGTACTTC.

This sequence joins TRBV7-2 and TRBJ1-5; 8 bases are shared with TRBD1. The CDR3 is made up of 15 amino acids. J lost 0 bases, V lost 3 bases, and 1 base had no gene match. Germline lookup yields CDR1 SGHTA and CDR2 FQGNSA. Here the CDR3 reads CASSLTGVSNQPQHF. The CDR3 DNA reads as TGTGCCAGCAGCTTGACAGGGGTTAGCAATCAGCCCCAGCATTTT.

The chain joins TRBV4-3 to TRBJ1-2, with D possibly TRBD1 on 6 matching bases. V lost 0 bases and J lost 4, with 18 bases in between. The germline V gene has CDR1 LGHNA and CDR2 YSLEER. CDR3 size: 17 residues. The CDR3 nucleotides are TGCGCCAGCAGCCAAGATGGCGGGGGGGGCGAAGTCTATGGCTACACCTTC. It translates to CASSQDGGGGEVYGYTF.

The chain links TRBV7-2 to TRBJ1-1; D possibly corresponds to TRBD1 (6 bases). V dropped 8 bases and J dropped 4 bases, with 17 bases sitting between them. The CDR3 is 14 amino acids. CDR1 is SGHTA, CDR2 FQGNSA, per germline. CDR3 sequence reads: CASCEQGILTEAFF. The CDR3 coding sequence is TGTGCCAGCTGCGAACAGGGAATTCTCACTGAAGCTTTCTTT. The full variable domain, rest sourced from reference TRBV7-2 and TRBJ1-1, is GAGVSQSPSNKVTEKGKDVELRCDPISGHTALYWYRQSLGQGLEFLIYFQGNSAPDKSGLPSDRFSAERTGGSVSTLTIQRTQQEDSAVYLCASCEQGILTEAFFGQGTRLTVV.

This clonotype was found once. The rearrangement joins TRBV5-6 to TRBJ1-2; 8 bases are shared with TRBD1. The J segment lost 6 bases and the V segment lost 1 base, leaving 5 bases of the junction unmatched. Looked up from germline, CDR1 is SGHDT and CDR2 is YYEEEE. The CDR3 has 14 residues. The CDR3 DNA reads as TGTGCCAGCAGCTTGTTGACAGGGGAAAATGGCTACACCTTC. Protein: CASSLLTGENGYTF.